The sequence of this TCR beta chain was determined in a study of cytomegalovirus exposure and HLA in healthy donors. Study-wide background: For the roughly 400 genotyped donors, approximately 83% fell within the Caucasian-associated ancestry cluster.

Comments on this clone: Its target is not known.

Study-wide results and caveats: A later analysis showed TCR association rates differing by HLA locus, peaking at DRB1 and lowest at HLA-C.

Primers for the PCR totalled 60 Vbeta and 13 Jbeta. TCRdb's table, derived via immunoSEQ multiplex PCR, lists solely in-frame clones and lacks some. The table includes approximately 100,000 clones, over 70% detected once. Material: PBMCs. The receptor was isolated from a woman aged 40 to 55 in good health and CMV-seronegative.

CDR3 in DNA: TGTGCCAGCAGCTTCGGGACAGACAATGAGCAGTTCTTC. This gives the protein CASSFGTDNEQFF. The chain joins TRBV7-7 to TRBJ2-1, with 7 bases matching TRBD1. Per the germline V gene, CDR1 is SSHAT and CDR2 is FNYEAQ (reference sequence). The CDR3 spans 13 residues. The V segment lost 3 bases and the J segment 5 bases; nucleotides outside the gene matches: 1.